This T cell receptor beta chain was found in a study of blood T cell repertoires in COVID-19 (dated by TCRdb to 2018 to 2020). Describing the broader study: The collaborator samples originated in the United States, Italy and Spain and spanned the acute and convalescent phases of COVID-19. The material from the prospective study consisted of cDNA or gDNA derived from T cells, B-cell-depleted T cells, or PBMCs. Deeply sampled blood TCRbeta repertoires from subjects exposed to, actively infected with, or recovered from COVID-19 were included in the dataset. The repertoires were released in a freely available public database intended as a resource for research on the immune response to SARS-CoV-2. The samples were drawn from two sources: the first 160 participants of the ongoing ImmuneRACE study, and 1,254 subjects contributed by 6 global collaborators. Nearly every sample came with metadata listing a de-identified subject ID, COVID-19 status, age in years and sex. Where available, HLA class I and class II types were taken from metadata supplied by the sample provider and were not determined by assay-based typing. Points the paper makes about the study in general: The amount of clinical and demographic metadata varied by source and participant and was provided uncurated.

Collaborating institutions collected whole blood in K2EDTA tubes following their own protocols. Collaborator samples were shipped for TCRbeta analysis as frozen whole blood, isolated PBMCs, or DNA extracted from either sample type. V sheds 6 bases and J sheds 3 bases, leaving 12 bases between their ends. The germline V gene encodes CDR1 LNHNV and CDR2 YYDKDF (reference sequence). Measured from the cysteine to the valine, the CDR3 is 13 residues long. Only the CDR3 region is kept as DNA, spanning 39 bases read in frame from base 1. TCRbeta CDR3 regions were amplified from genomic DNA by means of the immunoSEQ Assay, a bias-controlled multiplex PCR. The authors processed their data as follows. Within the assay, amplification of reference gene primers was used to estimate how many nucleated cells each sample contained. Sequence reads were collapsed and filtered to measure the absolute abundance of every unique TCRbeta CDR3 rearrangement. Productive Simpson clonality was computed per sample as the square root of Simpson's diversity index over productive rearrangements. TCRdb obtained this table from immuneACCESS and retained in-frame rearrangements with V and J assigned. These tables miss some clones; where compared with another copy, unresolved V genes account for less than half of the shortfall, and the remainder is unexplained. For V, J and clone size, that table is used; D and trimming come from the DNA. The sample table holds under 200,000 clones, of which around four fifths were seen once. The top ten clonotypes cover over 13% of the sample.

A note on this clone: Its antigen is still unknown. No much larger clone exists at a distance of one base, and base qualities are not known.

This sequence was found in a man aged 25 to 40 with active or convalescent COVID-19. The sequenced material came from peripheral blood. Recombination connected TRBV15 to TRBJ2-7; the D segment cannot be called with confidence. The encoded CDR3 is CATSMNIDYEQYV. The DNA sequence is TGTGCCACCAGTATGAACATCGACTACGAGCAGTACGTC.